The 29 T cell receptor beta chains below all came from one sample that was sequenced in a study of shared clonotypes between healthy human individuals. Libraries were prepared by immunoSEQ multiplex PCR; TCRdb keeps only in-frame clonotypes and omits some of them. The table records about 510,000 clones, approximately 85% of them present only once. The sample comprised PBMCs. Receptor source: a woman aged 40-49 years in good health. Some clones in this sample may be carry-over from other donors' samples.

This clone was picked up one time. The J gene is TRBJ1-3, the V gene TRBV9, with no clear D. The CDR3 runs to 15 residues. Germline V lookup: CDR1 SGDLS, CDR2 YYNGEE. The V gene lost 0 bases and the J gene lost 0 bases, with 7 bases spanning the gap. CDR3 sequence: CASSVAGDSGNTIYF. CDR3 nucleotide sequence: TGTGCCAGCAGCGTAGCAGGCGACTCTGGAAACACCATATATTTT.

CDR3 sequence (DNA): TGCGCCAGCAGTAGTCAGGGTTACGAGCAGTACTTC. Amino acids: CASSSQGYEQYF. The chain joins TRBV5-1 to TRBJ2-7, with a tentative D call TRBD1 (5 bases). Germline lookup yields CDR1 SGHRS and CDR2 YFSETQ. The V gene lost 5 bases and the J gene lost 4 bases, with 10 bases spanning the gap. CDR3 length: 12 residues.

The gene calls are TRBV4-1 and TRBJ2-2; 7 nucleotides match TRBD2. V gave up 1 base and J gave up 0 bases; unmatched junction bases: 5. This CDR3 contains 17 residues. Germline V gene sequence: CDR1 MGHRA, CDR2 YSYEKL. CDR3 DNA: TGCGCCAGCAGCCAAGGGGGAGCGGGGACGAACACCGGGGAGCTGTTTTTT. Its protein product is CASSQGGAGTNTGELFF.

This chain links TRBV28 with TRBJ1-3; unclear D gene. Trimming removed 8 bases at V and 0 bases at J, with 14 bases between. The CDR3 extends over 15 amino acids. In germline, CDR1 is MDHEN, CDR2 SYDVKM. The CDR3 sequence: CASSPALYSGNTIYF. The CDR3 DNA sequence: TGTGCCAGCTCCCCTGCCCTCTACTCTGGAAACACCATATATTTT. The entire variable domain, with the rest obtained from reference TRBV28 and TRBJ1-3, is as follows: DVKVTQSSRYLVKRTGEKVFLECVQDMDHENMFWYRQDPGLGLRLIYFSYDVKMKEKGDIPEGYSVSREKKERFSLILESASTNQTSMYLCASSPALYSGNTIYFGEGSWLTVV.

The CDR3: CASSFGASGRAGAYNEQFF. In DNA form, the CDR3 reads TGCGCCAGCAGCTTCGGGGCTAGCGGGAGGGCCGGGGCCTACAATGAGCAGTTCTTC. The rearrangement uses TRBV5-1 and TRBJ2-1, with TRBD2 matching 12 bases. This CDR3 region has 19 residues. The V and J ends lost 2 bases and 2 bases, in that order; junction bases with no gene match: 11. Germline CDR1 SGHRS, CDR2 YFSETQ.

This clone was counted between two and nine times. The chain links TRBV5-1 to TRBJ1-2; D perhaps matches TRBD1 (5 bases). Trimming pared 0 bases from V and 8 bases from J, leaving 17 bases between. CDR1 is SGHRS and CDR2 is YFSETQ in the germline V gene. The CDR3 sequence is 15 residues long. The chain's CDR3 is CASSLDGARTGGYTF. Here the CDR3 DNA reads TGCGCCAGCAGCTTGGACGGGGCACGGACGGGAGGCTACACCTTC. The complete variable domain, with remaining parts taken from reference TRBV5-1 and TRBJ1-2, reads KAGVTQTPRYLIKTRGQQVTLSCSPISGHRSVSWYQQTPGQGLQFLFEYFSETQRNKGNFPGRFSGRQFSNSRSEMNVSTLELGDSALYLCASSLDGARTGGYTFGSGTRLTVV.

In DNA, the CDR3 is TGTGCCAGCAGCTTAGACAGGGTCTCCTACGAGCAGTACTTC. Translation: CASSLDRVSYEQYF. The chain couples TRBV11-2 to TRBJ2-7, with D perhaps matching TRBD1 (5 bases). The germline gives CDR1 SGHAT, CDR2 FQNNGV. The CDR3 sequence is 14 residues long. V was pared by 0 bases and J by 0 bases, with 6 bases between.

The CDR3 region is CASSGLVVAAYNEQFF. Written as DNA, the CDR3 is TGTGCCAGCAGCGGCCTAGTTGTAGCGGCCTACAATGAGCAGTTCTTC. The rearrangement links TRBV25-1 to TRBJ2-1, with D possibly matching TRBD2 (6 bases). V dropped 6 bases and J dropped 2 bases, with 17 bases sitting between them. This CDR3 has 16 amino acids. Germline loops: CDR1 MGHDK, CDR2 SYGVNS. Complete variable domain (other parts from reference TRBV25-1 and TRBJ2-1): EADIYQTPRYLVIGTGKKITLECSQTMGHDKMYWYQQDPGMELHLIHYSYGVNSTEKGDLSSESTVSRIRTEHFPLTLESARPSHTSQYLCASSGLVVAAYNEQFFGPGTRLTVL.

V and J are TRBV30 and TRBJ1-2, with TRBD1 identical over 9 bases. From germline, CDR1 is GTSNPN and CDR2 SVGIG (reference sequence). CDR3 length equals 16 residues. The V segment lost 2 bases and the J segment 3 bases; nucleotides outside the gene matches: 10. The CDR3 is CAWSPRRQGVDYGYTF. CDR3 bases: TGTGCCTGGAGTCCTAGGCGACAGGGGGTTGACTATGGCTACACCTTC.

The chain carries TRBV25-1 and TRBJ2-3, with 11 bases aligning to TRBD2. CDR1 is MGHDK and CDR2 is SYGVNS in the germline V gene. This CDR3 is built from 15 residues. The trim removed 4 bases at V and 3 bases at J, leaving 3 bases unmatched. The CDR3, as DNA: TGTGCCAGCAGTGTGACTAGCGGGGCGACAGATACGCAGTATTTT. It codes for CASSVTSGATDTQYF.

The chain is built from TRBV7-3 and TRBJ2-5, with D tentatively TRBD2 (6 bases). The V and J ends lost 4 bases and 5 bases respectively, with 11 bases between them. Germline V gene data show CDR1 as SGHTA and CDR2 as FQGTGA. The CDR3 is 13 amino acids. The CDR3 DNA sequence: TGTGCCAGCAGCTCGACTAGAGGGGAGACCCAGTACTTC. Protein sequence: CASSSTRGETQYF.

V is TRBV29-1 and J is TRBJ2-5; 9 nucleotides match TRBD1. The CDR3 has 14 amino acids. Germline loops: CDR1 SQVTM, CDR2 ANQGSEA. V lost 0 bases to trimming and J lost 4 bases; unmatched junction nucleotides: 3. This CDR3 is CSVEDTGGPETQYF. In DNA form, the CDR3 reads TGCAGCGTTGAAGATACAGGGGGCCCAGAGACCCAGTACTTC. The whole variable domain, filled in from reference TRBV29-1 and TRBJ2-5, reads SAVISQKPSRDICQRGTSLTIQCQVDSQVTMMFWYRQQPGQSLTLIATANQGSEATYESGFVIDKFPISRPNLTFSTLTVSNMSPEDSSIYLCSVEDTGGPETQYFGPGTRLLVL.

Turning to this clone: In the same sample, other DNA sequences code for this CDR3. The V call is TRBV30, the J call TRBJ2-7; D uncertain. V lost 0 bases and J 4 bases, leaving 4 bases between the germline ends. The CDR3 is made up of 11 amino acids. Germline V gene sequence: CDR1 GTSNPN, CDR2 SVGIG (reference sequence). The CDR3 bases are TGTGCCTGGAGTGTTGGGTACGAGCAGTACTTC. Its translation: CAWSVGYEQYF.

CDR3 sequence reads: CASSFYHSNYGYTF. The CDR3, as DNA: TGTGCCAGCAGTTTCTACCACAGCAACTATGGCTACACCTTC. The V call is TRBV28, the J call TRBJ1-2; unclear D gene. The CDR3 is 14 amino acids. V lost 3 bases to trimming and J lost 2 bases, with 10 bases between them. Germline assignment: CDR1 MDHEN and CDR2 SYDVKM.

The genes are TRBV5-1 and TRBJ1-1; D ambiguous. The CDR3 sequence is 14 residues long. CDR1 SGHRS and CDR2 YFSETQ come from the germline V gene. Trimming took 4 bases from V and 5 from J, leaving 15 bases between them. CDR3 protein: CASSAGPSSTEAFF. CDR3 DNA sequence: TGCGCCAGCAGCGCCGGGCCCAGCTCTACTGAAGCTTTCTTT.

CDR3 nucleotide sequence: TGTGCCAGCAGCTTAATGCCGGGCCCTACCTACGAGCAGTACTTC. It translates to CASSLMPGPTYEQYF. V gene TRBV7-3 combines with J gene TRBJ2-7; no definite D call. The germline CDR1 and CDR2 sequences are SGHTA and FQGTGA. Trimming pared 1 base from V and 2 bases from J, leaving 12 bases between. The CDR3 totals 15 residues.

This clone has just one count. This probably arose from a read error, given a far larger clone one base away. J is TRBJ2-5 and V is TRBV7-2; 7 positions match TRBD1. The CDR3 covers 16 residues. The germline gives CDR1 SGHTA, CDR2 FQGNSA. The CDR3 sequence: CANSTTGVGPQETQYF. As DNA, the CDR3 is TGTGCCAACAGCACCACAGGGGTGGGGCCTCAAGAGACCCAGTACTTC.

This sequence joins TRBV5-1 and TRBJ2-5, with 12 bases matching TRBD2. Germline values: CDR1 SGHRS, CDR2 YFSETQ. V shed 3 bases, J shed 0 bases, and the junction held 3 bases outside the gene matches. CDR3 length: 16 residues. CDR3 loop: CASSWRLAGDQETQYF. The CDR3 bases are TGCGCCAGCAGCTGGAGACTAGCGGGAGACCAAGAGACCCAGTACTTC.

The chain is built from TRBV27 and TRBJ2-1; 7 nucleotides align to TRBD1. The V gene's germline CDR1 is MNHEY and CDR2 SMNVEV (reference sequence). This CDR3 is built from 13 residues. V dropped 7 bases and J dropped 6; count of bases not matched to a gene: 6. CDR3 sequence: CASTSDRANEQFF. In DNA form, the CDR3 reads TGTGCCAGCACGTCCGACAGGGCCAATGAGCAGTTCTTC.

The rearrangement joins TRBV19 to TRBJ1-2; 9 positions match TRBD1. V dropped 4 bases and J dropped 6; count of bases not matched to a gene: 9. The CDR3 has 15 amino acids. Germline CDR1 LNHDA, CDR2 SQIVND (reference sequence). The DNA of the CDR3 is TGTGCCAGTAGTAAGGTTACAGGGGGCGCAGATGGCTACACCTTC. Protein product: CASSKVTGGADGYTF.

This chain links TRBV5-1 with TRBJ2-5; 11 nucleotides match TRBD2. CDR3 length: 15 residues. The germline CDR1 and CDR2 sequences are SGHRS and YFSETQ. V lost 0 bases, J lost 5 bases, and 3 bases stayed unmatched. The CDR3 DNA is TGCGCCAGCAGCTTGGCCCTAGCGGGAGGCGAGACCCAGTACTTC. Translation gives CASSLALAGGETQYF.

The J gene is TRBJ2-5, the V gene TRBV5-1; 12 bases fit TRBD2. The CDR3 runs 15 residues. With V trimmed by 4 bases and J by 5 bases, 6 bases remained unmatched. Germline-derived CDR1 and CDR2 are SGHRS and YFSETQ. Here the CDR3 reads CASSIRTSGKETQYF. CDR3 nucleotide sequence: TGCGCCAGCAGCATAAGGACTAGCGGGAAGGAGACCCAGTACTTC.

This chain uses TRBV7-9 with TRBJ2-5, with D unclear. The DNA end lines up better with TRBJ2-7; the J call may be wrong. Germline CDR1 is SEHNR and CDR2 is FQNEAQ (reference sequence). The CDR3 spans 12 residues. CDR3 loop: CASSSVSYEQYF. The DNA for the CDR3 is TGTGCCAGCAGCTCCGTGTCCTACGAGCAGTACTTC.

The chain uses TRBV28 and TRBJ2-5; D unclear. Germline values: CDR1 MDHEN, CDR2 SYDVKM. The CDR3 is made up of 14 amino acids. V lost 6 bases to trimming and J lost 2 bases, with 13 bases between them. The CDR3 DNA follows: TGTGCCAGCAGCCCAGAACACCCACAAGAGACCCAGTACTTC. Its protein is CASSPEHPQETQYF.

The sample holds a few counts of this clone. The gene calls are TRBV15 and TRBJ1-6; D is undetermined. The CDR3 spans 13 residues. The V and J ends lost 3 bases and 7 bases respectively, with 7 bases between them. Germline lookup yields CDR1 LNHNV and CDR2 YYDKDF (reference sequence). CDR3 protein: CATSSGENSPLHF. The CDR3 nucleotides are TGTGCCACCAGCAGCGGGGAAAATTCACCCCTCCACTTT.

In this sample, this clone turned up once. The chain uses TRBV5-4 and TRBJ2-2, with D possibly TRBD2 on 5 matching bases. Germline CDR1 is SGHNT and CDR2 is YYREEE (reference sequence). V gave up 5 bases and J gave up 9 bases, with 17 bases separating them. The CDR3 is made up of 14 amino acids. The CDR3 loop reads CASSSASGGRELFF. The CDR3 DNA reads TGTGCCAGCAGTAGCGCCTCGGGTGGCCGGGAGCTGTTTTTT.

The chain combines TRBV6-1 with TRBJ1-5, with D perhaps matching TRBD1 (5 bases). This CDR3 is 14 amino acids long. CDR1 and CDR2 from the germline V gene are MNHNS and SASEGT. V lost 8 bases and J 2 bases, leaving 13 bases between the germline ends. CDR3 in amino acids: CASVGLGGNQPQHF. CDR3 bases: TGTGCCAGCGTGGGGCTAGGGGGCAATCAGCCCCAGCATTTT.

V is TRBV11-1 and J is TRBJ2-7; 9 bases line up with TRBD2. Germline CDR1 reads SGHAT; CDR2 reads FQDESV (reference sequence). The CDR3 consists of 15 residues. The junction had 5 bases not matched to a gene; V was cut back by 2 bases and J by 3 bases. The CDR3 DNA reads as TGTGCCAGCAGCTTAACCAGGACTAGCGTCTACGAGCAGTACTTC. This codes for CASSLTRTSVYEQYF.

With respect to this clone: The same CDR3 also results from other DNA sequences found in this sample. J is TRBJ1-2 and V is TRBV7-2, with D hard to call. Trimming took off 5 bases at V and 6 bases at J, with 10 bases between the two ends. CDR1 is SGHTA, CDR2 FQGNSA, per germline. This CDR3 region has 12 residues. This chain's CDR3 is CASSLLTDGYTF. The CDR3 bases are TGTGCCAGCAGCCTCCTGACGGATGGCTACACCTTC.